The 5 T cell receptor beta chains presented below share a single source sample, sequenced in a study of control samples from healthy donors and cancer patients. Here immunoSEQ multiplex PCR was the method, and the copy in TCRdb shows in-frame clones only, minus some. The table has 170,000 or so clones, roughly nine tenths seen once. What was sequenced was blood. Every receptor here comes from a man under 40 in good health.

The gene calls are TRBV2 and TRBJ1-4; D is ambiguous. Germline V CDR1 and CDR2: SNHLY, FYNNEI. This CDR3 contains 13 residues. V shed 6 bases and J shed 7 bases, with 12 bases lying between them. CDR3 protein: CASRRIQAEKLFF. The CDR3 DNA reads as TGTGCCAGCAGGAGGATTCAGGCTGAAAAACTGTTTTTT.

CDR3 loop: CASSGTSGVQRQTQYF. In nucleotides, the CDR3 is TGTGCCAGCTCCGGGACTAGCGGGGTCCAGAGACAGACCCAGTACTTC. The gene calls are TRBV2 and TRBJ2-5, with 13 bases lining up with TRBD2. CDR1 and CDR2 (germline): SNHLY, FYNNEI. The ends lost 8 bases at V and 6 bases at J; junction bases unmatched: 12. The CDR3 loop spans 16 amino acids.

This clone was detected once. V gene TRBV11-2 combines with J gene TRBJ1-5; 10 nucleotides line up with TRBD1. This CDR3 has 17 amino acids. The germline V gene has CDR1 SGHAT and CDR2 FQNNGV. V was pared by 4 bases and J by 0 bases, with 6 bases of the junction left unmatched. This CDR3 reads CASSSGQGVYSNQPQHF. The CDR3 DNA is TGTGCCAGCAGCTCAGGACAGGGGGTGTATAGCAATCAGCCCCAGCATTTT. The full variable domain, in which reference TRBV11-2 and TRBJ1-5 provide the parts outside the CDR3, is EAGVAQSPRYKIIEKRQSVAFWCNPISGHATLYWYQQILGQGPKLLIQFQNNGVVDDSQLPKDRFSAERLKGVDSTLKIQPAKLEDSAVYLCASSSGQGVYSNQPQHFGDGTRLSIL.

The chain joins TRBV5-6 to TRBJ2-3; tentatively, D is TRBD2 (7 bases). The CDR3 is 15 amino acids. Germline V CDR1 and CDR2: SGHDT, YYEEEE. Deletions cut 0 bases from V and 4 bases from J, with 12 bases between. CDR3 loop: CASSLGPGGPDTQYF. The CDR3 DNA reads as TGTGCCAGCAGCTTGGGTCCGGGGGGCCCAGATACGCAGTATTTT.

This clone came up a few times. The rearrangement links TRBV10-3 to TRBJ1-3; possible D gene TRBD1, 6 bases. The germline gives CDR1 ENHRY, CDR2 SYGVKD. Trimming cost V 4 bases and J 0 bases, with 10 bases left between them. The CDR3 runs 15 residues. CDR3: CAISGGAISGNTIYF. CDR3 coding DNA: TGTGCCATCAGTGGGGGGGCCATCTCTGGAAACACCATATATTTT.